The 8 T cell receptor beta chains below were found in one sample sequenced in a study. One entry per CDR3 protein results from TCRdb running MiXCR on the RT-PCR reads. The sample shows about 680,000 distinct CDR3 sequences, 12% to 15% of them seen only once. Sequenced input: memory CD4+ T cells from blood. All receptors derive from a female donor in good health, serving as a healthy control.

In this sample, this clonotype turned up many times. This chain uses TRBV12-3 or TRBV12-4 with TRBJ1-1; D not certain. With 6 bases removed from V and 11 bases from J, the gap between germline ends came to 13 bases. This CDR3 contains 11 residues. This chain's CDR3 is CASRSRESAFF. As DNA, the CDR3 is TGTGCCAGCAGATCTCGGGAGAGCGCTTTCTTT.

This clonotype was seen many times. The chain recombines TRBV5-5 with TRBJ2-5; 9 bases match TRBD2. The CDR3 loop spans 14 amino acids. Germline loops: CDR1 SGHKS, CDR2 YYEKEE (reference sequence). V dropped 2 bases and J dropped 5; count of bases not matched to a gene: 4. CDR3 amino acids: CASSLRAGGETQYF. CDR3 coding DNA: TGTGCCAGCAGCTTAAGGGCGGGAGGGGAGACCCAGTACTTC. The full variable domain, rest sourced from reference TRBV5-5 and TRBJ2-5, is DAGVTQSPTHLIKTRGQQVTLRCSPISGHKSVSWYQQVLGQGPQFIFQYYEKEERGRGNFPDRFSARQFPNYSSELNVNALLLGDSALYLCASSLRAGGETQYFGPGTRLLVL.

This clonotype turned up a few times. This chain connects TRBV20-1 to TRBJ2-7, with 10 bases identical to TRBD1. Germline-derived CDR1 and CDR2 are DFQATT and SNEGSKA (reference sequence). V was pared by 7 bases and J by 5 bases, with 8 bases of the junction left unmatched. This CDR3 is built from 13 residues. This CDR3 is CSGGQGGRDEQYF. Here the CDR3 DNA reads TGCAGTGGAGGACAGGGGGGGAGGGACGAGCAGTACTTC.

The chain is built from TRBV20-1 and TRBJ2-7; 7 nucleotides agree with TRBD2. The CDR3 spans 13 residues. With V trimmed by 3 bases and J by 4 bases, 6 bases remained unmatched. Germline CDR1 and CDR2: DFQATT and SNEGSKA (reference sequence). As DNA, the CDR3 is TGCAGTGCTAGGTGGGAGGGCCTTTACGAGCAGTACTTC. This gives the protein CSARWEGLYEQYF.

This clonotype was observed many times. V is TRBV7-2 and J is TRBJ2-7; no clear D. Germline CDR1 is SGHTA and CDR2 is FQGNSA. This CDR3 spans 14 amino acids. Trimming removed 1 base at V and 6 bases at J, with 13 bases between. The CDR3 here is CASSLESGFGEQYF. For the CDR3, the DNA is TGTGCCAGCAGCTTAGAGTCAGGCTTCGGCGAGCAGTACTTC.

Ten or more counts support this clonotype. The chain links TRBV7-2 to TRBJ2-5; TRBD2 matches at 9 bases. Germline V lookup: CDR1 SGHTA, CDR2 FQGNSA. The CDR3 is 14 residues long. V was pared by 4 bases and J by 4 bases, with 4 bases of the junction left unmatched. Here the CDR3 DNA reads TGTGCCAGCAGCTCGACTAGCGGCCCAGAGACCCAGTACTTC. This encodes CASSSTSGPETQYF.

V usage is TRBV18 and J usage is TRBJ1-1; TRBD1 might be the D (5 bases). This CDR3 region has 12 residues. The germline V and J ends were trimmed by 1 base and 8 bases, with 8 bases remaining between them. The germline V gene has CDR1 KGHSH and CDR2 LQKENI. This chain's CDR3 is CASSPRQTEAFF. DNA for the CDR3: TGTGCCAGCTCACCACGACAGACCGAAGCTTTCTTT.

This clonotype was observed a single time. This sequence may be a read error, since a much larger clone differs from it by one base. J is TRBJ1-3 and V is TRBV29-1; D not resolved. The germline V gene encodes CDR1 SQVTM and CDR2 ANQGSEA. The CDR3 has 11 amino acids. The V gene lost 6 bases and the J gene lost 3 bases, with 6 bases spanning the gap. The CDR3 spells CSVTIGNTIYF. In DNA form, the CDR3 reads TGCAGCGTGACAATTGGAAACACCATATATTTT. Supplemented by reference TRBV29-1 and TRBJ1-3, the full variable domain reads SAVISQKPSRDICQRGTSLTIQCQVDSQVTMMFWYRQQPGQSLTLIATANQGSEATYESGFVIDKFPISRPNLTFSTLTVSNMSPEDSSIYLCSVTIGNTIYFGEGSWLTVV.